This is a list of T cell receptor beta chains from one sample in a study of control samples from healthy donors and cancer patients. Assay used: immunoSEQ multiplex PCR; TCRdb lists only in-frame clones, some missing. The sample holds 150,000 to 200,000 clones, just over 95% seen once. The sample comprised blood. The origin of the receptors is a woman in her 30s in good health. CDR3s include the opening cysteine and the closing phenylalanine or tryptophan. The order of the fields is J gene, V gene, CDR3 length, D gene, clone size, CDR3 DNA, CDR3 protein. D genes are given only for firm matches. Not every row has a clone size; where given, it reads once, few, many or a size class.

J gene: TRBJ1-5; V gene: TRBV7-9; CDR3 length: 17; D gene: TRBD1; clone size: once; CDR3 DNA: TGTGCCAGCAGCCTAAATACGGGACAGAGTTTCGGTCAGCCCCAGCATTTT; CDR3 protein: CASSLNTGQSFGQPQHF
J gene: TRBJ2-7; V gene: TRBV25-1; CDR3 length: 13; D gene: -; clone size: -; CDR3 DNA: TGTGCCAGCAGTCTCCCGACTAGAAACGAGCAGTACTTC; CDR3 protein: CASSLPTRNEQYF
J gene: TRBJ2-7; V gene: TRBV19; CDR3 length: 11; D gene: -; clone size: -; CDR3 DNA: TGTGCCAGTAGCATCCTCGGAGAGCAGTACTTC; CDR3 protein: CASSILGEQYF
J gene: TRBJ2-3; V gene: TRBV5-1; CDR3 length: 14; D gene: TRBD1; clone size: -; CDR3 DNA: TGCGCCAGCAGCAGCGGACAGGGAAAAGATACGCAGTATTTT; CDR3 protein: CASSSGQGKDTQYF
J gene: TRBJ1-3; V gene: TRBV13; CDR3 length: 15; D gene: TRBD1; clone size: -; CDR3 DNA: TGTGCCAGCGGTCGGGACAGACTCTCTGGAAACACCATATATTTT; CDR3 protein: CASGRDRLSGNTIYF
J gene: TRBJ2-1; V gene: TRBV5-6; CDR3 length: 15; D gene: TRBD2; clone size: -; CDR3 DNA: TGTGCCAGCAGCTCGAGCGGGAGGGATTTCAATGAGCAGTTCTTC; CDR3 protein: CASSSSGRDFNEQFF
J gene: TRBJ2-1; V gene: TRBV6-1; CDR3 length: 17; D gene: -; clone size: -; CDR3 DNA: TGTGCCAGCAGTGACCCCTCTATCAGGTTAGGGGACAATGAGCAGTTCTTC; CDR3 protein: CASSDPSIRLGDNEQFF
J gene: TRBJ1-6; V gene: TRBV28; CDR3 length: 15; D gene: -; clone size: -; CDR3 DNA: TGTGCCAGCAGTTACTTCAGCTCCTATAATTCACCCCTCCACTTT; CDR3 protein: CASSYFSSYNSPLHF
J gene: TRBJ1-1; V gene: TRBV7-9; CDR3 length: 14; D gene: -; clone size: -; CDR3 DNA: TGTGCCAGCAGCTTAGCGGGCTTGGGGAATGAAGCTTTCTTT; CDR3 protein: CASSLAGLGNEAFF
J gene: TRBJ2-1; V gene: TRBV6-6; CDR3 length: 13; D gene: -; clone size: -; CDR3 DNA: TGTGCCAGCAGTTACTCTGTACACAATGAGCAGTTCTTC; CDR3 protein: CASSYSVHNEQFF
J gene: TRBJ2-3; V gene: TRBV30; CDR3 length: 13; D gene: -; clone size: -; CDR3 DNA: TGTGCCTGGAGTATCGGGGGTTGGGATACGCAGTATTTT; CDR3 protein: CAWSIGGWDTQYF
J gene: TRBJ1-2; V gene: TRBV9; CDR3 length: 16; D gene: TRBD1; clone size: -; CDR3 DNA: TGTGCCAGCAGATATGGACAGGGTTTCTCCACTTATGGCTACACCTTC; CDR3 protein: CASRYGQGFSTYGYTF
J gene: TRBJ2-7; V gene: TRBV4-1; CDR3 length: 15; D gene: TRBD1; clone size: -; CDR3 DNA: TGCGCCAGCAGCCATGACAGGGGGCCGGGCAACGAGCAGTACTTC; CDR3 protein: CASSHDRGPGNEQYF
J gene: TRBJ2-7; V gene: TRBV19; CDR3 length: 13; D gene: TRBD1; clone size: once; CDR3 DNA: TGTGCCAGTAGTCAGGGGGCCTCCTACGAGCAGTACTTC; CDR3 protein: CASSQGASYEQYF
J gene: TRBJ1-5; V gene: TRBV6-6; CDR3 length: 15; D gene: TRBD1; clone size: -; CDR3 DNA: TGTGCCAGCAGCGCCGGGACAGGGTTCGATCAGCCCCAGCATTTT; CDR3 protein: CASSAGTGFDQPQHF
J gene: TRBJ1-2; V gene: TRBV28; CDR3 length: 13; D gene: -; clone size: -; CDR3 DNA: TGTGCCAGCAGTTTTGCCCAGGACTATGGCTACACCTTC; CDR3 protein: CASSFAQDYGYTF
J gene: TRBJ1-1; V gene: TRBV5-1; CDR3 length: 15; D gene: TRBD1; clone size: -; CDR3 DNA: TGCGCCAGCACCCACACCGGGACAGGGGGCGATGAAGCTTTCTTT; CDR3 protein: CASTHTGTGGDEAFF
J gene: TRBJ1-4; V gene: TRBV18; CDR3 length: 18; D gene: -; clone size: once; CDR3 DNA: TGTGCCAGCTCTATCTTAAAGGACAGCGGAGTAGCTAATGAAAAACTGTTTTTT; CDR3 protein: CASSILKDSGVANEKLFF
J gene: TRBJ1-1; V gene: TRBV9; CDR3 length: 14; D gene: -; clone size: -; CDR3 DNA: TGTGCCAGCAGCGTAGGTCCCGGGAACACTGAAGCTTTCTTT; CDR3 protein: CASSVGPGNTEAFF
J gene: TRBJ2-7; V gene: TRBV19; CDR3 length: 13; D gene: -; clone size: -; CDR3 DNA: TGTGCCAGTAGTGGCTCCGGAACTGTCGAGCAGTACTTC; CDR3 protein: CASSGSGTVEQYF
J gene: TRBJ1-4; V gene: TRBV30; CDR3 length: 14; D gene: -; clone size: -; CDR3 DNA: TGTGCCTGGAGTACTACCCCCGGGGACGAAAAACTGTTTTTT; CDR3 protein: CAWSTTPGDEKLFF
J gene: TRBJ1-5; V gene: TRBV28; CDR3 length: 11; D gene: -; clone size: -; CDR3 DNA: TGTGCCAGCAAGGTACCGGGGCCCCAGCATTTT; CDR3 protein: CASKVPGPQHF
J gene: TRBJ1-6; V gene: TRBV6-1; CDR3 length: 13; D gene: -; clone size: -; CDR3 DNA: TGTGCCAGCAGTGATTTACAGGGAGGGTTCCTCCACTTT; CDR3 protein: CASSDLQGGFLHF
J gene: TRBJ1-2; V gene: TRBV27; CDR3 length: 13; D gene: -; clone size: -; CDR3 DNA: TGTGCCAGCAGTTTTTTTCTAGGGGGTGGCTACACCTTC; CDR3 protein: CASSFFLGGGYTF
J gene: TRBJ2-3; V gene: TRBV30; CDR3 length: 11; D gene: TRBD2; clone size: -; CDR3 DNA: TGTGCCTGGACGGGGGGAGATACGCAGTATTTT; CDR3 protein: CAWTGGDTQYF
J gene: TRBJ2-5; V gene: TRBV6-5; CDR3 length: 13; D gene: -; clone size: -; CDR3 DNA: TGTGCCAGCAGTTCCGACCAGGAAGAGACCCAGTACTTC; CDR3 protein: CASSSDQEETQYF
J gene: TRBJ2-2; V gene: TRBV24-1; CDR3 length: 14; D gene: -; clone size: once; CDR3 DNA: TGTGCCACCAGTGCGGGCGTGAACACCGGGGAGCTGTTTTTT; CDR3 protein: CATSAGVNTGELFF
J gene: TRBJ1-5; V gene: TRBV5-1; CDR3 length: 16; D gene: TRBD1; clone size: -; CDR3 DNA: TGCGCCAGCAGCTATGGGACAGGGGGTTTGGATCAGCCCCAGCATTTT; CDR3 protein: CASSYGTGGLDQPQHF
J gene: TRBJ1-5; V gene: TRBV12-3/TRBV12-4; CDR3 length: 11; D gene: -; clone size: -; CDR3 DNA: TGTGCCAGCAGTTTACGGGGGGCCCAGCATTTT; CDR3 protein: CASSLRGAQHF
J gene: TRBJ2-5; V gene: TRBV6-2/TRBV6-3; CDR3 length: 15; D gene: -; clone size: -; CDR3 DNA: TGTGCCAGCAGTTACTTAGGACCCAGAGAAGAGACCCAGTACTTC; CDR3 protein: CASSYLGPREETQYF
J gene: TRBJ1-2; V gene: TRBV7-9; CDR3 length: 13; D gene: TRBD1; clone size: -; CDR3 DNA: TGTGCCAGCAGCACCGGACAGGGGAACGGCTACACCTTC; CDR3 protein: CASSTGQGNGYTF
J gene: TRBJ1-1; V gene: TRBV11-2; CDR3 length: 13; D gene: -; clone size: -; CDR3 DNA: TGTGCCAGCAGCTTAGTTATCGGCGCTGAAGCTTTCTTT; CDR3 protein: CASSLVIGAEAFF
J gene: TRBJ1-3; V gene: TRBV28; CDR3 length: 14; D gene: -; clone size: -; CDR3 DNA: TGTGCCAGCAGTTTACCAGGGTCCGGAAACACCATATATTTT; CDR3 protein: CASSLPGSGNTIYF
J gene: TRBJ1-4; V gene: TRBV28; CDR3 length: 17; D gene: TRBD1; clone size: -; CDR3 DNA: TGTGCCAGCTCGACGAAAATTGACAGGGCGGGCCCTGAAAAACTGTTTTTT; CDR3 protein: CASSTKIDRAGPEKLFF
J gene: TRBJ2-7; V gene: TRBV28; CDR3 length: 13; D gene: -; clone size: -; CDR3 DNA: TGTGCCAGCAGTCCATCTAGCTCCTACGAGCAGTACTTC; CDR3 protein: CASSPSSSYEQYF
J gene: TRBJ1-2; V gene: TRBV5-4; CDR3 length: 15; D gene: -; clone size: -; CDR3 DNA: TGTGCCAGCAGCTTGGATCTTGGAGCCCTCTATGGCTACACCTTC; CDR3 protein: CASSLDLGALYGYTF
J gene: TRBJ2-2; V gene: TRBV3-1/TRBV3-2; CDR3 length: 14; D gene: -; clone size: -; CDR3 DNA: TGTGCCAGCAGTCAGCAGGGGAACACCGGGGAGCTGTTTTTT; CDR3 protein: CASSQQGNTGELFF
J gene: TRBJ1-5; V gene: TRBV20-1; CDR3 length: 12; D gene: -; clone size: -; CDR3 DNA: TGCAGTGCTAGTAGTGTGATCTGGCCCCAGCATTTT; CDR3 protein: CSASSVIWPQHF
J gene: TRBJ2-1; V gene: TRBV6-5; CDR3 length: 12; D gene: -; clone size: -; CDR3 DNA: TGTGCCGGGGGACGGGATGTGGATGAGCAGTTCTTC; CDR3 protein: CAGGRDVDEQFF
J gene: TRBJ2-1; V gene: TRBV6-5; CDR3 length: 14; D gene: -; clone size: once; CDR3 DNA: TGTGCCAGCAGTCCTACCGGCAGGGTCAATGAGCAGTTCTTC; CDR3 protein: CASSPTGRVNEQFF
J gene: TRBJ1-2; V gene: TRBV11-1; CDR3 length: 15; D gene: TRBD1; clone size: -; CDR3 DNA: TGTGCCAGCAGCCCAGAGGGACAGGGTAGCTATGGCTACACCTTC; CDR3 protein: CASSPEGQGSYGYTF
J gene: TRBJ2-7; V gene: TRBV3-1/TRBV3-2; CDR3 length: 14; D gene: TRBD1; clone size: -; CDR3 DNA: TGTGCCAGCAGCTCCAAGGACAGGACCTACGAGCAGTACTTC; CDR3 protein: CASSSKDRTYEQYF